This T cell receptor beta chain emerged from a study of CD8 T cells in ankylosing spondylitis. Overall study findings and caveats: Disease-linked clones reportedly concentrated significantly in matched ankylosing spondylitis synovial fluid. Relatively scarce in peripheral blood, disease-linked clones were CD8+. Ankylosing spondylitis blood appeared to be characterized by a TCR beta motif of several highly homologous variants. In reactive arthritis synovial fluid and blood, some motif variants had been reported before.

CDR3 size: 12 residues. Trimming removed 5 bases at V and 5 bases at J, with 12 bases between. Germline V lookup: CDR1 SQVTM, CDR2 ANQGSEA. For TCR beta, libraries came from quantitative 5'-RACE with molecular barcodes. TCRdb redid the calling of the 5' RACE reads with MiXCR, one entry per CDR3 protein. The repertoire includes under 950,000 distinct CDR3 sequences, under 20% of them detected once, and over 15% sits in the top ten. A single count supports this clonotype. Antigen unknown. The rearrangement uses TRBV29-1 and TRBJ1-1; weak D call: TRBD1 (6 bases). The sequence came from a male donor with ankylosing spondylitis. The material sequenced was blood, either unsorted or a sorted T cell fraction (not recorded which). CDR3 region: CSVTYRDTEAFF. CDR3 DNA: TGCAGCGTTACTTACAGGGATACTGAAGCTTTCTTT.